The clone carrying this TCR beta chain was detected only a few times. This record belongs to a study of blood T cell repertoires in COVID-19. TCRdb's copy holds only in-frame clones and misses some; the assay was immunoSEQ multiplex PCR. Of 180,000 or so clones in the sample, around 89% were seen once. The CDR3 is made up of 14 amino acids. Germline CDR1 GTSNPN, CDR2 SVGIG (reference sequence). The J segment lost 10 bases and the V segment lost 1 base, leaving 3 bases of the junction unmatched. This clonotype originated in a woman between 18 and 29 years old who had recovered from COVID-19. This chain joins TRBV30 and TRBJ1-6; TRBD1 agrees at 11 bases. The sample was PBMCs or T cells enriched from blood (not recorded which). The CDR3 bases are TGTGCCTGGAGTGGGGACAGGGGGGGCTCACCCCTCCACTTT. Amino acids: CAWSGDRGGSPLHF.